This passage covers 24 T cell receptor beta chains from one sample sequenced in a study of early T cells in non-severe SARS-CoV-2 infection (dated by TCRdb to the early 2020s). Library generation was performed with 5' RACE. The listed sequencing device is NextSeq 500. The public reads were run again by TCRdb, first through fastp at Q25 and then through MiXCR, and only productive beta chains were kept. Duplicate CDR3 protein sequences are folded into a single record with the most common DNA and genes. A total of 35,000 to 55,000 distinct CDR3 sequences appear in this sample, more than 9% of them only once. The leading ten clones occupy 21% of the sample. Sequencing was carried out using whole blood. The receptor set was obtained from an adult who was a healthcare worker with PCR-confirmed SARS-CoV-2 infection or an uninfected control (not recorded which).

This clonotype was detected ten times or more. The J gene is TRBJ2-7, the V gene TRBV6-2 or TRBV6-3, with D possibly TRBD2 on 5 matching bases. Germline-derived CDR1 and CDR2 are MNHEY and SVGEGT. The CDR3 contains 14 residues. The V and J ends lost 6 bases and 5 bases respectively, with 17 bases between them. In nucleotides, the CDR3 is TGTGCCAGCAGCATAGCTTCTCTCGGGAACGAGCAGTACTTC. It translates to CASSIASLGNEQYF.

This clonotype has ten or more counts. V and J are TRBV7-9 and TRBJ1-1, with TRBD1 matching over 7 bases. This CDR3 comprises 14 residues. V trimming: 5 bases; J trimming: 2 bases; junction bases outside the gene matches: 5. The germline gives CDR1 SEHNR, CDR2 FQNEAQ (reference sequence). DNA for the CDR3: TGTGCCAGCAGCCCGGGACAGCTAAACACTGAAGCTTTCTTT. It is translated as CASSPGQLNTEAFF.

The chain has TRBV12-3 or TRBV12-4 and TRBJ2-1, with a weak D call TRBD2 (6 bases). This CDR3 is 15 amino acids long. V lost 6 bases to trimming and J lost 0 bases, with 12 bases between them. The DNA of the CDR3 is TGTGCCAGCAGCTTCTTAGCGGTCTCCTACAATGAGCAGTTCTTC. The encoded protein is CASSFLAVSYNEQFF.

This clonotype occurred many times. The V and J genes are TRBV7-2 and TRBJ2-5; D gene uncertain. Germline CDR1 reads SGHTA; CDR2 reads FQGNSA. CDR3 size: 16 residues. V lost 5 bases, J lost 4 bases, and 20 bases lay in between. CDR3 coding DNA: TGTGCCAGCAGCCCCAATCCTGCCCTTTGGGGAGAGACCCAGTACTTC. Amino acids: CASSPNPALWGETQYF.

In its sample, this clonotype was seen many times. This chain links TRBV2 with TRBJ2-3, with D possibly being TRBD2 (6 bases). The V end was cut by 4 bases, the J end by 1 base, with 15 bases between. Germline V CDR1 and CDR2: SNHLY, FYNNEI. This CDR3 region has 16 residues. The CDR3 nucleotides are TGTGCCAGCAGTGTCCGAGGGTCGGGGGGCACAGATACGCAGTATTTT. Residues: CASSVRGSGGTDTQYF.

The sample holds many counts of this clonotype. The V and J genes are TRBV5-5 and TRBJ2-6; the D gene could be TRBD1 or TRBD2 (6 bases each). Per the germline V gene, CDR1 is SGHKS and CDR2 is YYEKEE (reference sequence). This CDR3 contains 17 residues. Trimming took 7 bases from V and 0 from J, leaving 17 bases between them. CDR3 sequence reads: CASEARDTDSGANVLTF. The CDR3 coding sequence is TGTGCCAGCGAGGCGCGGGACACAGACTCTGGGGCCAACGTCCTGACTTTC.

Remarks on this clonotype: A much larger clone differs by one base, so this may be a read error. The DNA is left out, because the CDR3 cannot be placed on it with certainty; the CDR3 is given as TCRdb lists it. The chain joins TRBV7-3 to TRBJ2-1; the D call TRBD1 from the table was never checked on the DNA. The CDR3 spans 13 residues, counting both ends. Germline V gene lookup returns CDR1 SGHTA and CDR2 FQGTGA. The CDR3 region is CASSVGQGNELFF.

This clonotype was recorded at least ten times. V usage is TRBV9 and J usage is TRBJ2-3; 9 bases match TRBD1. CDR1 is SGDLS and CDR2 is YYNGEE in the germline V gene. J gave up 0 bases and V 4 bases, and 12 bases lay outside the gene matches. CDR3 length: 18 amino acids. DNA of the CDR3: TGTGCCAGCAGCTTTGGACAGGGGTCTACTGCTAGCACAGATACGCAGTATTTT. It is translated as CASSFGQGSTASTDTQYF.

Comments on this clonotype: A much larger clone is a single base away; this may be a read error. This chain joins TRBV11-2 and TRBJ2-2; D is unclear. This CDR3 spans 15 amino acids. Trimming pared 3 bases from V and 6 bases from J, leaving 14 bases between. Germline V gene data show CDR1 as SGHAT and CDR2 as FQNNGV. CDR3 in DNA: TGTGCCAGCAGCTTTAGTGCCGCCAACTCCGGGGAGCTGTTTTTT. Translation gives CASSFSAANSGELFF.

This clonotype was seen only a few times. The chain uses TRBV20-1 and TRBJ1-1, with D perhaps TRBD1 (6 bases). Germline V gene lookup returns CDR1 DFQATT and CDR2 SNEGSKA (reference sequence). This CDR3 spans 14 amino acids. Trimming removed 0 bases at V and 2 bases at J, with 10 bases between. In DNA, the CDR3 is TGCAGTGCTAGAGATATCAGGGGCAACACTGAAGCTTTCTTT. This gives the protein CSARDIRGNTEAFF.

This clonotype was counted a few times. The V call is TRBV7-9, the J call TRBJ1-2, with 12 bases identical to TRBD1. The CDR3 totals 15 residues. After removal of 5 bases from V and 8 bases from J, the junction contained 9 bases not matched to a gene. The germline gives CDR1 SEHNR, CDR2 FQNEAQ (reference sequence). The chain's CDR3 is CASSALGQGAGGYTF. CDR3 sequence (DNA): TGTGCCAGCAGCGCGTTGGGACAGGGGGCCGGCGGCTACACCTTC.

The chain combines TRBV20-1 with TRBJ2-1, with D possibly matching TRBD2 (6 bases). The CDR3 consists of 15 residues. Germline V lookup: CDR1 DFQATT, CDR2 SNEGSKA (reference sequence). V was clipped by 1 base and J by 1 base, with 11 bases between them. The CDR3 DNA sequence: TGCAGTGCTAGAGGGGAGAGCGGGTCCTACAATGAGCAGTTCTTC. It specifies CSARGESGSYNEQFF.

This clonotype was observed many times. V is TRBV2 and J is TRBJ1-4; D call uncertain. Trimming removed 5 bases at V and 0 bases at J, with 7 bases between. This CDR3 region has 14 residues. Germline-derived CDR1 and CDR2 are SNHLY and FYNNEI. CDR3: CASSTQPTNEKLFF. In nucleotides, the CDR3 is TGTGCCAGCAGTACCCAGCCAACTAATGAAAAACTGTTTTTT.

There are many counts of this clonotype. The chain combines TRBV7-6 with TRBJ2-6; 11 positions agree with TRBD1. Germline V gene lookup returns CDR1 SGHVS and CDR2 FNYEAQ. V shed 9 bases and J 2 bases; nucleotides not matched to a gene: 6. The CDR3 contains 16 residues. In DNA, the CDR3 is TGTGCCAGTTCCGGGACAGGGGGAACTGGGGCCAACGTCCTGACTTTC. Translated: CASSGTGGTGANVLTF. Filled out from reference TRBV7-6 and TRBJ2-6, the complete variable domain reads GAGVSQSPRYKVTKRGQDVALRCDPISGHVSLYWYRQALGQGPEFLTYFNYEAQQDKSGLPNDRFSAERPEGSISTLTIQRTEQRDSAMYRCASSGTGGTGANVLTFGAGSRLTVL.

This clonotype has at least ten counts. The J gene is TRBJ2-1, the V gene TRBV14; 12 nucleotides align to TRBD2. V was pared by 4 bases and J by 10 bases, with 2 bases of the junction left unmatched. CDR1 is SGHDN and CDR2 is FVKESK in the germline V gene. The CDR3 covers 13 residues. The CDR3 bases are TGTGCCAGCAGCCTACTAGCGGGAGGCGAGCAGTTCTTC. Translated: CASSLLAGGEQFF.

In its sample, this clonotype was seen many times. The rearrangement links TRBV29-1 to TRBJ2-3; D not resolved. The CDR3 is 14 residues long. Between the trimmed V and J ends, which lost 7 bases and 0 bases, there was a span of 14 bases. Germline V gene lookup returns CDR1 SQVTM and CDR2 ANQGSEA. The CDR3 nucleotides are TGCAGCGCCTACATCGTACTGAGCACAGATACGCAGTATTTT. Encoded protein: CSAYIVLSTDTQYF.

This clonotype was recorded many times. The chain has TRBV7-8 and TRBJ1-2, with D maybe TRBD1 (5 bases). CDR3 length: 14 residues. Germline V CDR1 and CDR2: SGHVS, FQNEAQ. The ends were cut back, 4 bases at V and 2 bases at J, with 11 bases in the middle. The CDR3 nucleotides read TGTGCCAGCAGCTCAGACTCAGGGAACTATGGCTACACCTTC. Translation gives CASSSDSGNYGYTF.

The sample holds many counts of this clonotype. The rearrangement joins TRBV2 to TRBJ2-7; no reliable D call. The CDR3 runs 13 residues. Germline CDR1 reads SNHLY; CDR2 reads FYNNEI. V was clipped by 5 bases and J by 3 bases, with 11 bases between them. The CDR3 is CASSTDSIYEQYF. CDR3 sequence (DNA): TGTGCCAGCAGTACCGACTCGATCTACGAGCAGTACTTC.

V gene TRBV7-2 combines with J gene TRBJ2-1; tentative D call: TRBD2 (6 bases). Germline CDR1 reads SGHTA; CDR2 reads FQGNSA. Deletions cut 0 bases from V and 8 bases from J, with 11 bases between. This CDR3 region has 14 residues. The CDR3 coding sequence is TGTGCCAGCAGCTTAGCGGGAGGTTTCGATGAGCAGTTCTTC. It codes for CASSLAGGFDEQFF.

The rearrangement links TRBV24-1 to TRBJ1-2; D is possibly TRBD1 (5 bases). The germline V and J ends were trimmed by 4 bases and 6 bases, with 8 bases remaining between them. The germline V gene encodes CDR1 KGHDR and CDR2 SFDVKD. The CDR3 covers 12 residues. The CDR3 coding sequence is TGTGCCACCAGTGAGAAGGGGCATGGCTACACCTTC. Protein sequence: CATSEKGHGYTF.

This clonotype has a count of ten or more. The chain is built from TRBV27 and TRBJ2-7; TRBD1 agrees at 7 bases. Per the germline V gene, CDR1 is MNHEY and CDR2 is SMNVEV (reference sequence). CDR3 length: 15 residues. The V gene end was trimmed by 6 bases and the J gene end by 1 base; junction bases not matched to a gene: 9. CDR3 nucleotide sequence: TGTGCCAGCAGACCAAGGACAGGAGTATCCTACGAGCAGTACTTC. The encoded protein is CASRPRTGVSYEQYF.

This clonotype was seen only a few times. DNA for the CDR3: TGTGCCAGCAGCTTAGCGGCACACGGATTCGGGGAGCAGTTCTTC. This codes for CASSLAAHGFGEQFF. This rearrangement joins TRBV7-8 to TRBJ2-1; D is unresolved. V was pared by 0 bases and J by 10 bases, with 16 bases between. The CDR3 is 15 amino acids. Germline assignment: CDR1 SGHVS and CDR2 FQNEAQ.

The chain couples TRBV20-1 to TRBJ2-5; tentative D call: TRBD2 (5 bases). Germline V gives CDR1 DFQATT, CDR2 SNEGSKA (reference sequence). The CDR3 sequence is 12 residues long. Trimming pared 4 bases from V and 5 bases from J, leaving 11 bases between. CDR3 bases: TGCAGTGCTAACCCTTCGGGGGAGACCCAGTACTTC. Translating gives CSANPSGETQYF.

This clonotype was counted only a few times. The chain employs TRBV5-6 and TRBJ1-5, with 9 positions matching TRBD1. Germline V gene sequence: CDR1 SGHDT, CDR2 YYEEEE. This CDR3 is 16 amino acids long. The trim removed 1 base at V and 4 bases at J, leaving 6 bases unmatched. CDR3 nucleotide sequence: TGTGCCAGCAGCTTGTTAGGACAGGGGCAGAATCAGCCCCAGCATTTT. Translation gives CASSLLGQGQNQPQHF.